One and the same sample provided the 16 T cell receptor beta chains below, sequenced in a study of PD-1 blockade in classical Hodgkin lymphoma. Every one of the patients relapsed after autologous stem cell transplantation (brentuximab vedotin exposure was variable). Clones were sequenced by immunoSEQ multiplex PCR, and TCRdb holds only the in-frame ones, with some missing. The sample shows roughly 150,000 clones, around 73% of them seen only once. The input for sequencing was peripheral blood mononuclear cells (PBMCs), taken before the second cycle of nivolumab. The receptors derive from a human donor with classical Hodgkin lymphoma.

This clone was counted between two and nine times. V gene TRBV27 combines with J gene TRBJ2-4, with D tentatively TRBD1 (6 bases). The CDR3 loop spans 13 amino acids. Trimming shortened V by 8 bases and J by 2 bases, and 10 bases separated the two germline ends. Germline CDR1 is MNHEY and CDR2 is SMNVEV (reference sequence). The CDR3 loop reads CASGGNSKNIQYF. Here the CDR3 DNA reads TGTGCCAGCGGGGGCAACTCCAAAAACATTCAGTACTTC.

J is TRBJ2-5 and V is TRBV27, with no clear D. This CDR3 is built from 14 residues. Germline CDR1 and CDR2: MNHEY and SMNVEV (reference sequence). The V end lost 0 bases, the J end lost 4 bases, and 9 bases lay between the germline ends. The CDR3 nucleotides are TGTGCCAGCAGTTTATCCAGATACCCAGAGACCCAGTACTTC. It encodes CASSLSRYPETQYF.

The chain links TRBV28 to TRBJ2-5; 8 nucleotides align to TRBD1. Unmatched junction bases numbered 4, after V lost 8 bases and J lost 2 bases. Germline CDR1 is MDHEN and CDR2 is SYDVKM. This CDR3 has 13 residues. CDR3: CASRTGPQETQYF. The DNA of the CDR3 is TGTGCCAGCCGGACAGGGCCACAAGAGACCCAGTACTTC.

V gene TRBV10-3 combines with J gene TRBJ1-1; possible D gene TRBD1, 6 bases. From germline, CDR1 is ENHRY and CDR2 SYGVKD. This CDR3 comprises 15 residues. V lost 3 bases and J 1 base, leaving 12 bases between the germline ends. This CDR3 reads CAISDPGTPNTEAFF. In nucleotides, the CDR3 is TGTGCCATCAGTGACCCCGGGACACCGAACACTGAAGCTTTCTTT.

V gene TRBV7-2 combines with J gene TRBJ1-1; D perhaps matches TRBD1 (5 bases). V gave up 2 bases and J gave up 0 bases, with 7 bases separating them. Germline CDR1 and CDR2: SGHTA and FQGNSA. The CDR3 runs 14 residues. CDR3 nucleotides: TGTGCCAGCAGCTTAAGACAGATGAACACTGAAGCTTTCTTT. Amino acids: CASSLRQMNTEAFF.

The V call is TRBV7-9, the J call TRBJ1-2; 10 positions match TRBD1. The germline gives CDR1 SEHNR, CDR2 FQNEAQ (reference sequence). This CDR3 contains 15 residues. With 11 bases clipped from V and 5 bases from J, the junction kept 14 bases outside the gene matches. CDR3 coding DNA: TGTGCCCTAATGGGGGCCGGGACAGGGGTATATGGCTACACCTTC. Residues: CALMGAGTGVYGYTF.

The chain uses TRBV29-1 and TRBJ1-2; D is unresolved. V was pared by 4 bases and J by 6 bases, with 9 bases between. CDR1 is SQVTM, CDR2 ANQGSEA, per germline. This CDR3 spans 11 amino acids. The CDR3 sequence: CSVGAENGYTF. CDR3 DNA sequence: TGCAGCGTTGGGGCAGAAAATGGCTACACCTTC.

This clone was observed a handful of times. Additional DNA sequences in this sample encode the identical CDR3. This rearrangement joins TRBV5-5 to TRBJ1-1; 9 nucleotides agree with TRBD1. Germline-derived CDR1 and CDR2 are SGHKS and YYEKEE (reference sequence). The CDR3 covers 14 residues. J lost 5 bases, V lost 1 base, and 3 bases had no gene match. CDR3 sequence (DNA): TGTGCCAGCAGCTTGACAGGGGGCAGAACTGAAGCTTTCTTT. It translates to CASSLTGGRTEAFF.

In this sample, this clone turned up many times. The chain employs TRBV5-1 and TRBJ2-3; the match to TRBD1 covers 9 bases. The CDR3 has 17 amino acids. The junction had 6 bases not matched to a gene; V was cut back by 0 bases and J by 1 base. The germline gives CDR1 SGHRS, CDR2 YFSETQ. The CDR3 DNA reads TGCGCCAGCAGCTTGGCGGGACAGGGTACTGGCACAGATACGCAGTATTTT. It specifies CASSLAGQGTGTDTQYF.

This clone has ten or more counts. V usage is TRBV18 and J usage is TRBJ2-1, with 11 bases identical to TRBD2. This CDR3 comprises 16 residues. The J segment lost 9 bases and the V segment lost 3 bases, leaving 10 bases of the junction unmatched. Germline assignment: CDR1 KGHSH and CDR2 LQKENI. The CDR3 loop reads CASSPRSGGAFSEQFF. The CDR3 DNA sequence: TGTGCCAGCTCACCCCGTAGCGGGGGGGCATTTTCTGAGCAGTTCTTC.

In its sample, this clone was seen a few times. This chain links TRBV4-2 with TRBJ2-1; 7 positions match TRBD1. This CDR3 region has 16 residues. The germline V gene has CDR1 LGHNA and CDR2 YNFKEQ. After removal of 1 base from V and 5 bases from J, the junction contained 8 bases not matched to a gene. DNA for the CDR3: TGTGCCAGCAGCCAAGGTCCCGGGACAGACGACAATGAGCAGTTCTTC. Its translation: CASSQGPGTDDNEQFF.

The chain couples TRBV6-5 to TRBJ2-1; D ambiguous. Germline CDR1 reads MNHEY; CDR2 reads SVGAGI. Between the trimmed V and J ends, which lost 7 bases and 0 bases, there was a span of 13 bases. This CDR3 is 15 amino acids long. This CDR3 is CASTLSSLSYNEQFF. For the CDR3, the DNA is TGTGCCAGCACCCTGTCCTCGCTCTCCTACAATGAGCAGTTCTTC.

The chain carries TRBV10-3 and TRBJ1-1; 10 nucleotides align to TRBD1. J lost 3 bases, V lost 4 bases, and 5 bases had no gene match. This CDR3 region has 15 residues. Germline CDR1 reads ENHRY; CDR2 reads SYGVKD. The CDR3 loop is CAISGQGAGDTEAFF. CDR3 bases: TGTGCCATCAGTGGACAGGGGGCAGGGGACACTGAAGCTTTCTTT.

This clone was picked up a small number of times. The chain combines TRBV5-4 with TRBJ1-2, with D maybe TRBD1 (5 bases). The germline CDR1 and CDR2 sequences are SGHNT and YYREEE (reference sequence). Trimming pared 2 bases from V and 0 bases from J, leaving 17 bases between. This CDR3 is 17 amino acids long. CDR3 DNA: TGTGCCAGCAGCTTAGGACAAGCCCGGACCGCTAACTATGGCTACACCTTC. The encoded protein is CASSLGQARTANYGYTF.

The chain links TRBV6-1 to TRBJ1-5; the D gene is possibly TRBD1 (5 bases). Deletions cut 4 bases from V and 6 bases from J, with 13 bases between. The CDR3 spans 14 residues. CDR1 is MNHNS, CDR2 SASEGT, per germline. CDR3: CASSVIRAIQPQHF. The CDR3, as DNA: TGTGCCAGCAGTGTCATCAGGGCGATTCAGCCCCAGCATTTT.

The chain employs TRBV21-1 and TRBJ1-5; the table assigns TRBD1, which was not confirmed against the DNA. TRBV21-1 is recorded as a pseudogene. The CDR3 consists of 16 residues. The CDR3 bases are TGTGCCAGCAGCAAAGGGGACAGGGGCGGCAATCAGCCCCAGCATTTT. Its protein product is CASSKGDRGGNQPQHF.